Listed below are T cell receptor beta chains from one sample, sequenced in a study of blood T cell repertoires in COVID-19. The repertoire was sequenced with immunoSEQ multiplex PCR; TCRdb's copy has only in-frame clones and lacks some. Here the sample spans 32,000 or so clones, 70% to 90% being singletons. Sample: peripheral blood. The source of these receptors is a human donor in a cohort sampled during active COVID-19. CDR3s include the opening cysteine and the closing phenylalanine or tryptophan. The D gene is left open where the match is weak. Only some rows state a clone size, as once, few, many or a class for expanded clones.

V: TRBV29-1
D: .
size: .
J: TRBJ2-5
CDR3: CSVGADPSGLETQYF
DNA: TGCAGCGTTGGGGCAGACCCGTCAGGGTTGGAGACCCAGTACTTC

V: TRBV5-6
D: TRBD2
size: .
J: TRBJ2-3
CDR3: CASSLRRGGAGTWRDTQYF
DNA: TGTGCCAGCAGCTTGAGGCGGGGGGGCGCGGGGACTTGGAGGGATACGCAGTATTTT

V: TRBV4-1
D: .
size: .
J: TRBJ2-1
CDR3: CASSQLGYEQFF
DNA: TGCGCCAGCAGCCAACTGGGCTATGAGCAGTTCTTC

V: TRBV6-6
D: TRBD1
size: .
J: TRBJ2-7
CDR3: CASSGLTGERSYEQYF
DNA: TGTGCCAGCAGTGGACTTACAGGGGAACGTTCCTACGAGCAGTACTTC

V: TRBV2
D: .
size: .
J: TRBJ2-7
CDR3: CASSDIRSSYEQYF
DNA: TGTGCCAGCAGTGACATTCGGTCCTCCTACGAGCAGTACTTC

V: TRBV18
D: .
size: .
J: TRBJ1-5
CDR3: CASSPDSYNQPQHF
DNA: TGTGCCAGCTCACCGGACAGTTACAATCAGCCCCAGCATTTT

V: TRBV28
D: TRBD2
size: .
J: TRBJ2-3
CDR3: CASSRRLAGGPLTDTQYF
DNA: TGTGCCAGCAGTCGCCGACTAGCGGGAGGGCCCCTCACAGATACGCAGTATTTT

V: TRBV27
D: TRBD2
size: .
J: TRBJ2-7
CDR3: CASRISAGASYEQYF
DNA: TGTGCCAGCAGAATCTCAGCGGGGGCCTCCTACGAGCAGTACTTC

V: TRBV29-1
D: .
size: .
J: TRBJ1-4
CDR3: CSVELGGEEKLFF
DNA: TGCAGCGTTGAATTAGGCGGGGAGGAAAAACTGTTTTTT

V: TRBV2
D: TRBD2
size: .
J: TRBJ2-3
CDR3: CASSERTSGDTQYF
DNA: TGTGCCAGCAGTGAACGGACTAGCGGAGATACGCAGTATTTT

V: TRBV12-3/TRBV12-4
D: TRBD1
size: .
J: TRBJ1-1
CDR3: CASSYRGWAFF
DNA: TGTGCCAGCAGTTACAGGGGCTGGGCTTTCTTT

V: TRBV28
D: TRBD2
size: .
J: TRBJ2-2
CDR3: CASSLLAGDGTGELFF
DNA: TGTGCCAGCAGCCTGCTAGCGGGAGACGGCACCGGGGAGCTGTTTTTT

V: TRBV19
D: .
size: .
J: TRBJ2-3
CDR3: CASSIRGADTQYF
DNA: TGTGCCAGTAGTATTCGAGGCGCCGATACGCAGTATTTT

V: TRBV24-1
D: TRBD1
size: .
J: TRBJ1-2
CDR3: CATSDQGEGLTWGYTF
DNA: TGTGCCACCAGCGATCAGGGGGAAGGGCTCACGTGGGGCTACACCTTC

V: TRBV6-5
D: .
size: .
J: TRBJ2-3
CDR3: CASRIRSDTQYF
DNA: TGTGCCAGCAGGATACGGTCAGATACGCAGTATTTT

V: TRBV20-1
D: .
size: .
J: TRBJ2-3
CDR3: CSASVGDSADTQYF
DNA: TGCAGTGCTAGTGTGGGGGACTCGGCGGATACGCAGTATTTT

V: TRBV5-1
D: TRBD2
size: .
J: TRBJ2-1
CDR3: CASSSTSGKGDEQFF
DNA: TGCGCCAGCAGCTCGACTAGCGGGAAAGGAGATGAGCAGTTCTTC

V: TRBV4-3
D: .
size: .
J: TRBJ2-1
CDR3: CASSTLEPYNEQFF
DNA: TGCGCCAGCAGCACACTAGAACCCTACAATGAGCAGTTCTTC

V: TRBV3-1/TRBV3-2
D: TRBD1
size: .
J: TRBJ1-4
CDR3: CASSQGTGTTNEKLFF
DNA: TGTGCCAGCAGCCAGGGGACAGGCACAACTAATGAAAAACTGTTTTTT

V: TRBV6-6
D: .
size: .
J: TRBJ1-6
CDR3: CASSSATGLGSPLHF
DNA: TGTGCCAGCAGTTCCGCGACGGGGTTGGGCTCACCCCTCCACTTT

V: TRBV27
D: TRBD1
size: few
J: TRBJ1-6
CDR3: CASSFDVRDRGPENSPLHF
DNA: TGTGCCAGCAGTTTCGACGTCCGGGACAGGGGTCCCGAAAATTCACCCCTCCACTTT

V: TRBV28
D: .
size: .
J: TRBJ1-5
CDR3: CASSLQAGFNQPQHF
DNA: TGTGCCAGCAGCCTCCAGGCAGGGTTCAATCAGCCCCAGCATTTT

V: TRBV2
D: TRBD2
size: .
J: TRBJ2-1
CDR3: CASSEEGGGQLNEQFF
DNA: TGTGCCAGCAGTGAAGAGGGCGGGGGGCAGCTCAATGAGCAGTTCTTC

V: TRBV12-3/TRBV12-4
D: TRBD2
size: .
J: TRBJ2-3
CDR3: CASRQLANTQYF
DNA: TGTGCCAGCAGACAACTAGCGAATACGCAGTATTTT

V: TRBV5-4
D: .
size: .
J: TRBJ2-7
CDR3: CASSLAHSGYEQYF
DNA: TGTGCCAGCAGCTTGGCCCACTCAGGCTACGAGCAGTACTTC

V: TRBV7-8
D: .
size: .
J: TRBJ2-1
CDR3: CASSPRLGSYNEQFF
DNA: TGTGCCAGCAGCCCTCGACTCGGATCCTACAATGAGCAGTTCTTC

V: TRBV6-6
D: TRBD1
size: once
J: TRBJ2-5
CDR3: CASSLPKGGRETQYF
DNA: TGTGCCAGCAGTCTACCTAAAGGGGGCAGGGAGACCCAGTACTTC

V: TRBV27
D: .
size: .
J: TRBJ2-3
CDR3: CASSLFRPYASTDTQYF
DNA: TGTGCCAGCAGTTTATTCAGGCCCTACGCTAGCACAGATACGCAGTATTTT

V: TRBV10-2
D: TRBD1
size: .
J: TRBJ2-3
CDR3: CASSKTGLLSGTDTQYF
DNA: TGCGCCAGCAGTAAGACAGGGCTCCTATCCGGCACAGATACGCAGTATTTT

V: TRBV15
D: .
size: .
J: TRBJ2-7
CDR3: CATSRDHRVNDEQYF
DNA: TGTGCCACCAGCAGAGATCACAGGGTTAACGACGAGCAGTACTTC

V: TRBV11-2
D: TRBD2
size: .
J: TRBJ2-3
CDR3: CASSIGTSGKSTQYF
DNA: TGTGCCAGCAGCATAGGGACTAGCGGGAAGTCTACGCAGTATTTT

V: TRBV4-3
D: .
size: .
J: TRBJ2-1
CDR3: CASSLTGLEQFF
DNA: TGCGCCAGCAGCCTTACGGGTCTTGAGCAGTTCTTC

V: TRBV18
D: .
size: .
J: TRBJ2-2
CDR3: CASSPFDDRVTGELFF
DNA: TGTGCCAGCTCACCGTTCGATGACAGAGTCACCGGGGAGCTGTTTTTT

V: TRBV6-1
D: TRBD2
size: once
J: TRBJ2-5
CDR3: CASSDSGGRWTQYF
DNA: TGTGCCAGCAGTGATTCGGGGGGGAGGTGGACCCAGTACTTC

V: TRBV25-1
D: .
size: .
J: TRBJ2-5
CDR3: CASSAWTTQETQYF
DNA: TGTGCCAGCAGTGCCTGGACTACCCAAGAGACCCAGTACTTC

V: TRBV19
D: TRBD1
size: .
J: TRBJ1-2
CDR3: CASSLGDRPLNYGYTF
DNA: TGTGCCAGTAGTCTAGGGGACAGACCGCTGAACTATGGCTACACCTTC

V: TRBV7-3
D: .
size: once
J: TRBJ2-3
CDR3: CASRPATGGRDTQYF
DNA: TGTGCCAGCAGACCTGCGACGGGTGGTAGAGATACGCAGTATTTT

V: TRBV5-1
D: .
size: .
J: TRBJ1-3
CDR3: CASSSGHRDLRSGNTIYF
DNA: TGCGCCAGCAGCTCTGGCCACAGGGACCTCCGGTCTGGAAACACCATATATTTT

V: TRBV11-2
D: TRBD1
size: .
J: TRBJ1-1
CDR3: CASRSGQGGRNTEAFF
DNA: TGTGCCAGCAGATCAGGACAGGGCGGGAGGAACACTGAAGCTTTCTTT

V: TRBV6-5
D: TRBD2
size: .
J: TRBJ2-7
CDR3: CASRTSGRKYEQYF
DNA: TGTGCCAGCAGGACTAGCGGGAGGAAATACGAGCAGTACTTC

V: TRBV2
D: TRBD1
size: .
J: TRBJ2-1
CDR3: CASSLQGALYNEQFF
DNA: TGTGCCAGCAGTTTACAGGGGGCGTTATACAATGAGCAGTTCTTC

V: TRBV28
D: TRBD1
size: .
J: TRBJ2-3
CDR3: CASSTNRDRVPDTQYF
DNA: TGTGCCAGCAGCACCAACCGGGACAGGGTCCCAGATACGCAGTATTTT

V: TRBV6-4
D: TRBD2
size: .
J: TRBJ2-3
CDR3: CASSLTSGDTDTQYF
DNA: TGTGCCAGCAGTTTGACTAGCGGCGACACAGATACGCAGTATTTT

V: TRBV5-1
D: TRBD2
size: once
J: TRBJ2-1
CDR3: CASSFRGSGNNEQFF
DNA: TGCGCCAGCAGCTTTCGGGGAAGCGGGAACAATGAGCAGTTCTTC

V: TRBV12-3/TRBV12-4
D: TRBD1
size: .
J: TRBJ1-2
CDR3: CASRPGTGSGYTF
DNA: TGTGCCAGCAGACCCGGGACAGGGAGTGGCTACACCTTC

V: TRBV27
D: TRBD2
size: .
J: TRBJ2-1
CDR3: CASSSLRGLAGATEQFF
DNA: TGTGCCAGCAGTTCCCTCCGAGGACTAGCGGGAGCAACTGAGCAGTTCTTC

V: TRBV29-1
D: TRBD1
size: .
J: TRBJ1-1
CDR3: CSVGTGGEAFF
DNA: TGCAGCGTTGGCACAGGGGGCGAAGCTTTCTTT